This record concerns one TCR beta chain sequence. The sample comes from a study of T-cell memory formation after mild COVID-19. TCRdb re-analysed the 5' RACE reads in MiXCR, keeping a single row per CDR3 protein. The sample records a few hundred thousand distinct CDR3 sequences, about 17% being singletons. The CDR3 consists of 15 residues. The V segment lost 4 bases and the J segment 0 bases; nucleotides outside the gene matches: 4. The V gene's germline CDR1 is SGHTA and CDR2 FQGNSA. The receptor was isolated from a man aged 18 to 29 who had mild COVID-19 (a few samples of this study predate the infection). Cell type and time point are not known. The specimen sequenced was PBMCs or a T cell subset sorted from them (not recorded which). This sequence joins TRBV7-2 and TRBJ2-3; 7 nucleotides line up with TRBD2. In DNA, the CDR3 is TGTGCCAGCAGCTGGGCGGGGGATAGCACAGATACGCAGTATTTT. This encodes CASSWAGDSTDTQYF.